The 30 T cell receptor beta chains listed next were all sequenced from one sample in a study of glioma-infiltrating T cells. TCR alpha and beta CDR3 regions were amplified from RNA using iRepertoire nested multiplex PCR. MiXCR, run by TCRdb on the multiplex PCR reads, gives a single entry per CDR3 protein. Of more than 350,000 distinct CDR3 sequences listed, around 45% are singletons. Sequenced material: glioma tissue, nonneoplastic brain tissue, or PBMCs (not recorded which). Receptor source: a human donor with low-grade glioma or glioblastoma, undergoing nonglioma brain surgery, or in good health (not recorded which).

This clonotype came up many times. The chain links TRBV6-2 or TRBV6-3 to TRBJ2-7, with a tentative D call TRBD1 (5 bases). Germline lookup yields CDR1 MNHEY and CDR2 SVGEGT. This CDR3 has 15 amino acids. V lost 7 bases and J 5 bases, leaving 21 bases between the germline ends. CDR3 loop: CASTAGQGRWDEQYF. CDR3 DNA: TGTGCCAGCACCGCCGGGCAGGGAAGGTGGGACGAGCAGTACTTC.

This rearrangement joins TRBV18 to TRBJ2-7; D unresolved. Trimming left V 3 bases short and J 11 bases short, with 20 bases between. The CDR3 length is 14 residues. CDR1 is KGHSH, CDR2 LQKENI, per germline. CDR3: CASSPSRSSRAEYF. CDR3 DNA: TGTGCCAGCTCACCGTCGAGGTCTAGTCGGGCCGAGTACTTC. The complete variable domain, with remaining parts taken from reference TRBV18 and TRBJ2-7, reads NAGVMQNPRHLVRRRGQEARLRCSPMKGHSHVYWYRQLPEEGLKFMVYLQKENIIDESGMPKERFSAEFPKEGPSILRIQQVVRGDSAAYFCASSPSRSSRAEYFGPGTRLTVT.

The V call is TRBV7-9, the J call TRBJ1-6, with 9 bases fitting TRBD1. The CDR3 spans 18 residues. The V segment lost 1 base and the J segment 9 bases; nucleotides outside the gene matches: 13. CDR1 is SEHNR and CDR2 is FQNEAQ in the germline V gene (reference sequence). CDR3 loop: CASSLVGTGTLGGSPLHF. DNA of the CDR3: TGTGCCAGCAGCTTAGTCGGGACAGGGACCCTTGGGGGTTCACCCCTCCACTTT.

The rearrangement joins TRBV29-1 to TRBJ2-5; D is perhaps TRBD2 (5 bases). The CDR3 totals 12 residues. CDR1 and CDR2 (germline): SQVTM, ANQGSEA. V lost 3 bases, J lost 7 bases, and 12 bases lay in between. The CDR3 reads CSVDRSGGTQYF. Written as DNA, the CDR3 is TGCAGCGTTGATCGGTCCGGAGGGACCCAGTACTTC. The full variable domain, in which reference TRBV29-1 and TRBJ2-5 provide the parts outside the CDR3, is SAVISQKPSRDICQRGTSLTIQCQVDSQVTMMFWYRQQPGQSLTLIATANQGSEATYESGFVIDKFPISRPNLTFSTLTVSNMSPEDSSIYLCSVDRSGGTQYFGPGTRLLVL.

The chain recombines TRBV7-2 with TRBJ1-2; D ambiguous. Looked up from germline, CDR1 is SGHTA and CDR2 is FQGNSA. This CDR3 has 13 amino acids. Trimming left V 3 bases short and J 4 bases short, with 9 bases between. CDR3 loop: CASSLGLSYGYTF. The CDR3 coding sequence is TGTGCCAGCAGCTTGGGCTTATCCTATGGCTACACCTTC.

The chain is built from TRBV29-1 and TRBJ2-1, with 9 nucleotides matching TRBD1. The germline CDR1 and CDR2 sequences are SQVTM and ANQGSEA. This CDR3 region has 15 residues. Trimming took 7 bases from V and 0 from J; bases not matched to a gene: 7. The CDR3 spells CSAAGTGISYNEQFF. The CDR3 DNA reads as TGCAGCGCTGCCGGGACAGGGATCTCCTACAATGAGCAGTTCTTC.

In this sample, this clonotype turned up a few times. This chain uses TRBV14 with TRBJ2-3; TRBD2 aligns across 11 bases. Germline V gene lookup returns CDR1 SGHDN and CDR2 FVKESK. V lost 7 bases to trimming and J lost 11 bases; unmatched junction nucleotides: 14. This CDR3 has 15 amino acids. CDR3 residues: CASTGSGRAPMGQYF. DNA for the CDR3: TGTGCCAGCACCGGTAGCGGGAGGGCCCCGATGGGGCAGTATTTT.

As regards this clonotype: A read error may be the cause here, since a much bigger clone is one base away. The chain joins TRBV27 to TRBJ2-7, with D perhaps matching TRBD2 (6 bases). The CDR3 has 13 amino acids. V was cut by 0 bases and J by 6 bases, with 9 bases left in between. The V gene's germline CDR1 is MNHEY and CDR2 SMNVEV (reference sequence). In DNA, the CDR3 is TGTGCCAGCAGTTTATCTGGGGGGTTCGAGCAGTACTTC. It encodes CASSLSGGFEQYF.

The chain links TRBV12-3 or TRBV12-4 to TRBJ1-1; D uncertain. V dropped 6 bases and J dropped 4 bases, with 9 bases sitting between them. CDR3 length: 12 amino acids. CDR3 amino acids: CASSGRGTEAFF. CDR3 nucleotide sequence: TGTGCCAGCAGCGGTCGGGGCACTGAAGCTTTCTTT.

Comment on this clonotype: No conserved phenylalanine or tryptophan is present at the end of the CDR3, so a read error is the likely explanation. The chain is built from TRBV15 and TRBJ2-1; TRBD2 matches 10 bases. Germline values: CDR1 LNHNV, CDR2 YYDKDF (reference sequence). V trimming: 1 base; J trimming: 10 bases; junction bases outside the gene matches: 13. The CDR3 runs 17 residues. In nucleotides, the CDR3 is TGTGCCACCAGCAGAGTAATAGCTAGCGGGAGAGTTTGGGAGCAGTTCTCC. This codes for CATSRVIASGRVWEQFS.

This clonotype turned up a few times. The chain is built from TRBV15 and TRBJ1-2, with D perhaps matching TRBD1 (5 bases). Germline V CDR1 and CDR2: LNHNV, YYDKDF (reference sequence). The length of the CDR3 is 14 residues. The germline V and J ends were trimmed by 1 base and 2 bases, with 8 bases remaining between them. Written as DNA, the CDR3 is TGTGCCACCAGCAGAGGGGGGGGGAACTATGGCTACACCTTC. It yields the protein CATSRGGGNYGYTF.

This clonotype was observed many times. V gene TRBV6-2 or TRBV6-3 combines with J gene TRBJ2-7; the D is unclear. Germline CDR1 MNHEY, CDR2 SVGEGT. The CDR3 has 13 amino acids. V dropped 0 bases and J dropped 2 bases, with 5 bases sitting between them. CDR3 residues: CASSYSSTYEQYF. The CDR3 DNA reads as TGTGCCAGCAGTTACTCATCCACCTACGAGCAGTACTTC.

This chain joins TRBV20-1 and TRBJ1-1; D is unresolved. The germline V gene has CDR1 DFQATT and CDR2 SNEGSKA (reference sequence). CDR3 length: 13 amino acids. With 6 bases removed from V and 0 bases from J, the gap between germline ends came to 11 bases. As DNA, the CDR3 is TGCAGTGCAGGAGGGTTTGTGAACACTGAAGCTTTCTTT. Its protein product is CSAGGFVNTEAFF.

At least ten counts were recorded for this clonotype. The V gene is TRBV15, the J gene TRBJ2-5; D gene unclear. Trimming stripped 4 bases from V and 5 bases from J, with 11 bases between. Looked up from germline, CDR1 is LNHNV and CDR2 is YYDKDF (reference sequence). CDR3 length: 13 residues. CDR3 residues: CATSKQKWETQYF. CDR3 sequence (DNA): TGTGCCACCAGCAAACAGAAGTGGGAGACCCAGTACTTC. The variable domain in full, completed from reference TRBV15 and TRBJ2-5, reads DAMVIQNPRYQVTQFGKPVTLSCSQTLNHNVMYWYQQKSSQAPKLLFHYYDKDFNNEADTPDNFQSRRPNTSFCFLDIRSPGLGDTAMYLCATSKQKWETQYFGPGTRLLVL.

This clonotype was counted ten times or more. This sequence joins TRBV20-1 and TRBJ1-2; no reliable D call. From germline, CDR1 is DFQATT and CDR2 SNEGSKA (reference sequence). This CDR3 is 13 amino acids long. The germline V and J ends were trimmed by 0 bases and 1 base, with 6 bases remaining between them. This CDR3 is CSARDANNYGYTF. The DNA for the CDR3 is TGCAGTGCTAGAGATGCAAATAACTATGGCTACACCTTC.

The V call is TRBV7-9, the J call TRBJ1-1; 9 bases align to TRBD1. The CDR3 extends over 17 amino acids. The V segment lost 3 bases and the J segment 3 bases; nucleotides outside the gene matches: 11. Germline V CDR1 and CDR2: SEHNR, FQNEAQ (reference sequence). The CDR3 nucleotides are TGTGCCAGCAGCTTGGTAACAGGGGGCTGGACGGACACTGAAGCTTTCTTT. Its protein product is CASSLVTGGWTDTEAFF.

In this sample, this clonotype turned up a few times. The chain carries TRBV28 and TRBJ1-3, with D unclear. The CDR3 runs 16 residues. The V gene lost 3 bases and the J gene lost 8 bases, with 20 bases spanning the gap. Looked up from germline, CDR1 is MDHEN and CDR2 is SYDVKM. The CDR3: CASSFPVTEGTDTIYF. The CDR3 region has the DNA TGTGCCAGCAGTTTCCCAGTGACGGAGGGAACAGACACCATATATTTT.

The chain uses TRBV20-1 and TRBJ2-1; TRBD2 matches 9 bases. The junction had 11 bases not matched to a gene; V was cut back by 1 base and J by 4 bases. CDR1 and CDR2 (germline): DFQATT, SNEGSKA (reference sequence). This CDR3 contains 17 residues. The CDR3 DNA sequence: TGCAGTGCTAGAGCTATGAGGACTAGCGAGAGTTACAATGAGCAGTTCTTC. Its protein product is CSARAMRTSESYNEQFF.

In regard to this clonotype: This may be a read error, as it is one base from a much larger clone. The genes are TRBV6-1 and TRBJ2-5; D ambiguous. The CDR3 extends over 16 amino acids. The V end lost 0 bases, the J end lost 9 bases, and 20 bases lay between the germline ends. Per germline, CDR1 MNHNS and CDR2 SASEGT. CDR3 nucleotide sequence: TGTGCCAGCAGTGAAGCAAGTTTAAGACTCCCCGAGTCCCAGTACTTC. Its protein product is CASSEASLRLPESQYF.

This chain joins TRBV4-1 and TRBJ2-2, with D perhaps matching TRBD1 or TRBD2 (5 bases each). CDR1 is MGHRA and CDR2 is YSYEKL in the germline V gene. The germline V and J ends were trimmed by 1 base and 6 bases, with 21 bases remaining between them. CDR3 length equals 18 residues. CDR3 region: CASSQGFEAMGVPGELFF. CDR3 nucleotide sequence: TGCGCCAGCAGCCAAGGCTTCGAGGCGATGGGGGTCCCCGGGGAGCTGTTTTTT.

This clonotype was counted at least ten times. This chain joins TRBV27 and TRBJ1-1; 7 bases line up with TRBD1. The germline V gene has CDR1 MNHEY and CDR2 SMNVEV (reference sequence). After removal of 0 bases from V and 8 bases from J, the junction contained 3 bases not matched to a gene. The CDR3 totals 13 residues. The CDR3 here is CASSLSDRVEAFF. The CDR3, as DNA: TGTGCCAGCAGTTTATCCGACAGGGTCGAAGCTTTCTTT.

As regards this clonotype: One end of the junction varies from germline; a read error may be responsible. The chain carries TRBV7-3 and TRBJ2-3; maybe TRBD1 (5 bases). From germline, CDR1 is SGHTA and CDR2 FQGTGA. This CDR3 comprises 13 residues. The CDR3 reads CASSLNLAGSLLF. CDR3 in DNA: TGTGCCAGCAGCTTAAATCTGGCAGGGTCGCTCCTTTTT.

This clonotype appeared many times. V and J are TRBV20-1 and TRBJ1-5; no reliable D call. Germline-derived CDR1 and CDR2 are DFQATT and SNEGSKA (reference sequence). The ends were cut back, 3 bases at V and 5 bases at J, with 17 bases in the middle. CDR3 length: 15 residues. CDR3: CSASKEAGIYQPQHF. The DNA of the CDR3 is TGCAGTGCTAGTAAGGAGGCTGGGATCTATCAGCCCCAGCATTTT.

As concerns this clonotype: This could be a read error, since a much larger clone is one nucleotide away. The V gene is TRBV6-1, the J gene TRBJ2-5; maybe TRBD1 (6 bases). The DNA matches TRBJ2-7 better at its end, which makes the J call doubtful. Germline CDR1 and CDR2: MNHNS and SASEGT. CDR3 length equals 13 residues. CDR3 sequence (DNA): TGTGCCAGCTCCACGACAGGACTTTACGAGCAGTACTTC. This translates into CASSTTGLYEQYF.

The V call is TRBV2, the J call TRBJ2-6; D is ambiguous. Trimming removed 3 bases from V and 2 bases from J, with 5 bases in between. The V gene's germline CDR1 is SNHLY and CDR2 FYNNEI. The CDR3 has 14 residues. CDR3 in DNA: TGTGCCAGCAGTGACAGAGCTGGGGCCAACGTCCTGACTTTC. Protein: CASSDRAGANVLTF.

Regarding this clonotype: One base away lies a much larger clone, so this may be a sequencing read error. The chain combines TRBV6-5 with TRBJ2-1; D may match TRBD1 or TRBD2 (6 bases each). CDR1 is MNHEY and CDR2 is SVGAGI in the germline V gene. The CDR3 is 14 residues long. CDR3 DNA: TGTGCCAGCAGGGGAGGACAGCATTACAATGAGGAGTTCTTC. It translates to CASRGGQHYNEEFF.

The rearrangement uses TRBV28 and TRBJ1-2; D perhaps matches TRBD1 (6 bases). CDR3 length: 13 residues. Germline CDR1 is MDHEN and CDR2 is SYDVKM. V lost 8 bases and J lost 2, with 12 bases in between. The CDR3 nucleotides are TGTGCCAGCGACCCAACAGGGAACTATGGCTACACCTTC. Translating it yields CASDPTGNYGYTF.

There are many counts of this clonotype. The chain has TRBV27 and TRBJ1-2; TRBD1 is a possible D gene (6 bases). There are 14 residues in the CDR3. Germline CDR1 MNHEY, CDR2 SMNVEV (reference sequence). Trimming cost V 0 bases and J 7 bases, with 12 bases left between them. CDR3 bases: TGTGCCAGCAGTTTATCGCGAGGGGGGGCTGGCTACACCTTC. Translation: CASSLSRGGAGYTF.

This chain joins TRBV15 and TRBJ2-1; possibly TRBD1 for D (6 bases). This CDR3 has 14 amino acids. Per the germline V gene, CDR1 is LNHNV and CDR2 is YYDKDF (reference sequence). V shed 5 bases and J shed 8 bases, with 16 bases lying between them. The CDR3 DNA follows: TGTGCCACCAGCCGTGGGGGCGTAGGCTATGAGCAGTTCTTC. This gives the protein CATSRGGVGYEQFF. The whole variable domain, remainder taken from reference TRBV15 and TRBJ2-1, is DAMVIQNPRYQVTQFGKPVTLSCSQTLNHNVMYWYQQKSSQAPKLLFHYYDKDFNNEADTPDNFQSRRPNTSFCFLDIRSPGLGDTAMYLCATSRGGVGYEQFFGPGTRLTVL.

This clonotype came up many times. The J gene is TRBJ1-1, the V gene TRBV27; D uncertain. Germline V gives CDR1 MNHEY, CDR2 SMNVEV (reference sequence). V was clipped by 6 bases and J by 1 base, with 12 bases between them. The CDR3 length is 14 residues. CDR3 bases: TGTGCCAGCAGATCCCCGGAGGGGAACACTGAAGCTTTCTTT. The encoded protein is CASRSPEGNTEAFF.